The rows below give T cell receptor beta chains drawn from one sample of a study of post-analysis software for immune sequencing data. TCRdb processed the PCR reads anew with MiXCR; each CDR3 protein has one entry. The sample holds hundreds of thousands of distinct CDR3 sequences, 45% seen once. Sequencing input: blood. These receptors were collected from a girl aged 10-17 years with multiple sclerosis. Both conserved end residues are part of each CDR3. Each record gives: J gene, clone size, V gene, D gene, CDR3 DNA, CDR3 protein. The D gene is left open where the match is weak. Not all rows give a size; the values are once, few, many and, for expanded clones, a class.

j_call: TRBJ2-7
clone_size: NA
v_call: TRBV20-1
d_call: NA
cdr3_nt: TGCAGTGCTAGCCGTTTGAACTACGAGCAGTACTTC
cdr3_aa: CSASRLNYEQYF

j_call: TRBJ1-1
clone_size: NA
v_call: TRBV10-3
d_call: NA
cdr3_nt: TGTGCCATCAGCGAAGGGTCTGAAGCTTTCTTT
cdr3_aa: CAISEGSEAFF

j_call: TRBJ2-7
clone_size: NA
v_call: TRBV5-5
d_call: NA
cdr3_nt: TGTGCCAGCAGCACGGAAGGGAGTTTGAAGTACTTC
cdr3_aa: CASSTEGSLKYF

j_call: TRBJ2-1
clone_size: few
v_call: TRBV20-1
d_call: TRBD2
cdr3_nt: TGCAGTGCTAGAGCGCGCGCTAGCGGGAGCGAAGAGCAGTTCTTC
cdr3_aa: CSARARASGSEEQFF

j_call: TRBJ2-7
clone_size: NA
v_call: TRBV20-1
d_call: TRBD1
cdr3_nt: TGCAGTGCTAGAGATTCGGGACAGGTCCACGAGCAGTACTTC
cdr3_aa: CSARDSGQVHEQYF

j_call: TRBJ2-7
clone_size: NA
v_call: TRBV10-3
d_call: NA
cdr3_nt: TGTGCCATCAGTGAGTCGGAGGGCAACTACGAGCAGTACTTC
cdr3_aa: CAISESEGNYEQYF

j_call: TRBJ1-2
clone_size: NA
v_call: TRBV28
d_call: NA
cdr3_nt: TGTGCCAGCAGGCGGCAAAGTGGGGGACAAGAGTTAAATGGCTACACCTTC
cdr3_aa: CASRRQSGGQELNGYTF

j_call: TRBJ1-1
clone_size: NA
v_call: TRBV4-3
d_call: NA
cdr3_nt: TGCGCCAGCAGCCAAGATCTTAAGGGCACTGAAGCTTTCTTT
cdr3_aa: CASSQDLKGTEAFF

j_call: TRBJ2-7
clone_size: few
v_call: TRBV12-3/TRBV12-4
d_call: NA
cdr3_nt: TGTGCCAGCAGTTTGCCCCCCTCCTACGAACAGTACTTC
cdr3_aa: CASSLPPSYEQYF

j_call: TRBJ2-4
clone_size: NA
v_call: TRBV3-1
d_call: NA
cdr3_nt: TGTGCCGGCAGCCAAGAGAGGCTTACCAAAAACATTCAGTACTTC
cdr3_aa: CAGSQERLTKNIQYF

j_call: TRBJ2-7
clone_size: NA
v_call: TRBV29-1
d_call: NA
cdr3_nt: TGCAGCGTTGAAGGGGGGCCCTACGAGCAGTACTTC
cdr3_aa: CSVEGGPYEQYF

j_call: TRBJ2-3
clone_size: NA
v_call: TRBV20-1
d_call: NA
cdr3_nt: TGCAGTGCGGCCGAGGACAGATCCACAGATACGCAGTATTTT
cdr3_aa: CSAAEDRSTDTQYF

j_call: TRBJ2-7
clone_size: once
v_call: TRBV28
d_call: NA
cdr3_nt: TGTGCCAGCAGTATAGGGGGGGGCTCCTACGAGCAGTACTTC
cdr3_aa: CASSIGGGSYEQYF

j_call: TRBJ2-3
clone_size: few
v_call: TRBV20-1
d_call: NA
cdr3_nt: TGCAGTGCCCCCTCCCGGGGTACAGATACGCAGTATTTT
cdr3_aa: CSAPSRGTDTQYF

j_call: TRBJ2-1
clone_size: NA
v_call: TRBV28
d_call: TRBD1
cdr3_nt: TGTGCCAGCCGGGACAGGGGGAAATATGAGCAGTTCTTC
cdr3_aa: CASRDRGKYEQFF

j_call: TRBJ2-7
clone_size: few
v_call: TRBV6-2/TRBV6-3
d_call: TRBD1
cdr3_nt: TGTGCCAGCAGTTTTCCCCAGGGGGTTACCTACGAGCAGTACTTC
cdr3_aa: CASSFPQGVTYEQYF

j_call: TRBJ1-2
clone_size: NA
v_call: TRBV4-1
d_call: NA
cdr3_nt: TGCGCCAGCAGCCAAGATCTCAGGGGCTATGGCTACACCTTC
cdr3_aa: CASSQDLRGYGYTF

j_call: TRBJ2-7
clone_size: NA
v_call: TRBV27
d_call: NA
cdr3_nt: TGTGCCAGCAGCACACGGGACTCTAGCTCCTACGGGCAGTACTTC
cdr3_aa: CASSTRDSSSYGQYF

j_call: TRBJ1-2
clone_size: NA
v_call: TRBV5-1
d_call: TRBD1
cdr3_nt: TGCGCCAGCAGGACGGGACAGGCGTTCGGTGGCTACACCTTC
cdr3_aa: CASRTGQAFGGYTF

j_call: TRBJ2-3
clone_size: NA
v_call: TRBV5-1
d_call: TRBD1
cdr3_nt: TGCGCCAGCAGCTTGGAATGGGACAGGGAAGGCACAGATACGCAGTATTTT
cdr3_aa: CASSLEWDREGTDTQYF

j_call: TRBJ1-5
clone_size: NA
v_call: TRBV12-3/TRBV12-4
d_call: TRBD1
cdr3_nt: TGTGCCAGCAGTCAGGGGGCCGGGCAGCCCCAGCATTTT
cdr3_aa: CASSQGAGQPQHF

j_call: TRBJ1-1
clone_size: NA
v_call: TRBV12-3/TRBV12-4
d_call: NA
cdr3_nt: TGTGCCAGCAGTTTACAGGGATCGGAGACTGAAGCTTTCTTT
cdr3_aa: CASSLQGSETEAFF

j_call: TRBJ2-5
clone_size: NA
v_call: TRBV7-2
d_call: TRBD1
cdr3_nt: TGTGCCAGCAGCTCTGACAGGGCTGAGACCCAGTACTTC
cdr3_aa: CASSSDRAETQYF

j_call: TRBJ2-1
clone_size: many
v_call: TRBV5-1
d_call: NA
cdr3_nt: TGCGCCAGCAGCTTGGTTGACAATGAGCAGTTCTTC
cdr3_aa: CASSLVDNEQFF

j_call: TRBJ2-1
clone_size: few
v_call: TRBV9
d_call: NA
cdr3_nt: TGTGCCAGCAGCGTAGTTGGAGGCAGCTCCTACAATGAGCAGTTCTTC
cdr3_aa: CASSVVGGSSYNEQFF

j_call: TRBJ1-2
clone_size: few
v_call: TRBV6-6
d_call: NA
cdr3_nt: TGTGCCAGCAGTAGGGACGTCCGGACCTCCTATGGCTACACCTTC
cdr3_aa: CASSRDVRTSYGYTF

j_call: TRBJ1-2
clone_size: NA
v_call: TRBV10-3
d_call: NA
cdr3_nt: TGTGCCATCAGTTTAGATCAGGGCTATGGCTACACCTTC
cdr3_aa: CAISLDQGYGYTF

j_call: TRBJ1-5
clone_size: few
v_call: TRBV28
d_call: NA
cdr3_nt: TGTGCCAGCAGTAACGGACGGAAAAATCAGCCCCAGCATTTT
cdr3_aa: CASSNGRKNQPQHF

j_call: TRBJ2-7
clone_size: few
v_call: TRBV4-1
d_call: TRBD1
cdr3_nt: TGCGCCAGCAGCCAAGGGGTAATCGGGGACAGGGGAAGGATTGGGCAGTACTTC
cdr3_aa: CASSQGVIGDRGRIGQYF

j_call: TRBJ2-7
clone_size: few
v_call: TRBV11-3
d_call: NA
cdr3_nt: TGTGCCAGCAGAAGTGGGACTCCCATCTCCTACGAGCAGTACTTC
cdr3_aa: CASRSGTPISYEQYF

j_call: TRBJ2-1
clone_size: NA
v_call: TRBV2
d_call: NA
cdr3_nt: TGTGCCAGCACGGTCGGCAGGTACAATGAGCAGTTCTTC
cdr3_aa: CASTVGRYNEQFF

j_call: TRBJ2-1
clone_size: few
v_call: TRBV9
d_call: NA
cdr3_nt: TGTGCCAGCAGCGAGGCGAGCCCTTCCCCCTACAATGAGCAGTTCTTC
cdr3_aa: CASSEASPSPYNEQFF

j_call: TRBJ2-1
clone_size: NA
v_call: TRBV4-1
d_call: TRBD2
cdr3_nt: TGCGCCAGCTGGTTGAGACTAGCGGGAGGGTACAATGAGCAGTTCTTC
cdr3_aa: CASWLRLAGGYNEQFF

j_call: TRBJ2-5
clone_size: NA
v_call: TRBV11-2
d_call: NA
cdr3_nt: TGTGCCAGCAGCTTAGGATCGCAGTACTTC
cdr3_aa: CASSLGSQYF

j_call: TRBJ2-1
clone_size: NA
v_call: TRBV11-2
d_call: NA
cdr3_nt: TGTGCCAGCAGCCCCCCAGGGCTAGCGTCTTACAATGAGCAGTTCTTC
cdr3_aa: CASSPPGLASYNEQFF

j_call: TRBJ2-1
clone_size: NA
v_call: TRBV4-1
d_call: TRBD2
cdr3_nt: TGCGCCAGCAGCCAAGAGTTACTAGCGGGGCCCCAACGGGAGCAGTTCTTC
cdr3_aa: CASSQELLAGPQREQFF